This T cell receptor (beta chain) was observed in a study of T cell repertoires in ileal Crohn's disease. Overall study: Patients had a median 7.9-year disease duration, and about 36% were active smokers. About half of patients got postoperative therapy: about a dozen thiopurines, approximately 17 anti-TNF.

Study findings and constraints: Mucosal expansions were suggested to be mainly CD8 T cells. Endoscopy was done a median approximately 6.7 months after surgery.

Trimming left V 2 bases short and J 6 bases short, with 16 bases between. The CDR3 extends over 16 amino acids. CDR1 is MNHNY and CDR2 is SVGAGI in the germline V gene (reference sequence). The protocol was immunoSEQ multiplex PCR, while the TCRdb copy is restricted to in-frame clones and leaves out a portion. The data contain more than 2,500 clones, approximately 70% of them singletons. As for this clone: Its antigen is undetermined.

The time point is: neoterminal ileum biopsy at postoperative endoscopy, about 6 months after surgery. J is TRBJ1-4 and V is TRBV6-6; no clear D gene. The origin of this receptor is an adult with Crohn's disease. Sequenced input: ileal tissue. The DNA for the CDR3 is TGTGCCAGCAGTTACCCAAGCGAATTAGGAGATGAAAAACTGTTTTTT. Encoded protein: CASSYPSELGDEKLFF.